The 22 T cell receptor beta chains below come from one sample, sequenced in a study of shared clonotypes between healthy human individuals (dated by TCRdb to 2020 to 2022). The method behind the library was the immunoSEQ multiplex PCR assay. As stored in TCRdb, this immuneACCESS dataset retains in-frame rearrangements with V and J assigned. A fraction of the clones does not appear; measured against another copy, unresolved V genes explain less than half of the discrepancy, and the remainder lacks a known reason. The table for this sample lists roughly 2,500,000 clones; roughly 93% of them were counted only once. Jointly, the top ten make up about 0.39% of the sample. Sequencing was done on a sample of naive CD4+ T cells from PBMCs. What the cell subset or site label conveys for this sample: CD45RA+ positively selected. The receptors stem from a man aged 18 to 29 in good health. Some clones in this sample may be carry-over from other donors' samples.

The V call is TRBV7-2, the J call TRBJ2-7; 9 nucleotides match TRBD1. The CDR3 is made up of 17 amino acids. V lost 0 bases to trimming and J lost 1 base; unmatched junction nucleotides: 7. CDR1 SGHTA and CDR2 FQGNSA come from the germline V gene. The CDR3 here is CASSLAAGDRGSYEQYF. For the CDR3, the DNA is TGTGCCAGCAGCTTAGCGGCTGGCGACAGGGGGTCCTACGAGCAGTACTTC.

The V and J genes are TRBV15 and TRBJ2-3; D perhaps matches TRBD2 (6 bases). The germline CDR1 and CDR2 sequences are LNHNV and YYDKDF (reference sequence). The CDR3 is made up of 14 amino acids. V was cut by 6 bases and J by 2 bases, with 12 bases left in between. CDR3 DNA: TGTGCCACCAGGGGGGGAGTTCACACAGATACGCAGTATTTT. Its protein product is CATRGGVHTDTQYF.

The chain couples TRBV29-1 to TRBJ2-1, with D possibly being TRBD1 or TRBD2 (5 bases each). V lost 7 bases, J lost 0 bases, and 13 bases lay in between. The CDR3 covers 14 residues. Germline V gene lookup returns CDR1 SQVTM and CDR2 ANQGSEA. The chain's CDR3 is CSDGGRSSYNEQFF. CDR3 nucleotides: TGCAGCGATGGGGGACGGTCCTCCTACAATGAGCAGTTCTTC.

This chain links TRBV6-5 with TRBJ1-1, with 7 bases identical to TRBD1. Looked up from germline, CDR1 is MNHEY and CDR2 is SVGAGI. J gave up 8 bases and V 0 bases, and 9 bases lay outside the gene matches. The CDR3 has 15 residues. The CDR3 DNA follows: TGTGCCAGCAGTTACTCGACAGGGTGGGGGCCCGAAGCTTTCTTT. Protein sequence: CASSYSTGWGPEAFF.

The CDR3 region is CTSSLGTSGSVPYEQYF. CDR3 DNA: TGCACCAGCAGCCTTGGGACTAGCGGGAGTGTACCCTACGAGCAGTACTTC. The gene calls are TRBV1 and TRBJ2-7; the table's D call, TRBD2, has no DNA check behind it. TRBV1 is designated a pseudogene. This CDR3 has 17 residues.

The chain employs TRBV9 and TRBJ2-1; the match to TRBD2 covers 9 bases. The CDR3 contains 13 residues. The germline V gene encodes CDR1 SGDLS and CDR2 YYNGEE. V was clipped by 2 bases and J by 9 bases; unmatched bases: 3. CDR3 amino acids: CASSVWREGEQFF. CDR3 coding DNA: TGTGCCAGCAGCGTTTGGCGGGAGGGTGAGCAGTTCTTC.

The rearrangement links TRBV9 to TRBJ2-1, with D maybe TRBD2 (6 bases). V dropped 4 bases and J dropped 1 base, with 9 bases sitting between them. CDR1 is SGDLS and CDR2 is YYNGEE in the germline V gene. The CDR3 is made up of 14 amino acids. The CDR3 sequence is CASSKGTSYNEQFF. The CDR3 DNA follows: TGTGCCAGCAGCAAAGGGACTTCCTACAATGAGCAGTTCTTC.

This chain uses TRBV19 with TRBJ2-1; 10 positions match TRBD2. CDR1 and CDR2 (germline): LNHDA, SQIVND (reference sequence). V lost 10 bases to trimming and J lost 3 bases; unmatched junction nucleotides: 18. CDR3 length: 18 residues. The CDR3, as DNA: TGTGCCACTTACCCGGGACTAGCGAAACTAAGGGGCTACAATGAGCAGTTCTTC. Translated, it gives CATYPGLAKLRGYNEQFF.

CDR3 bases: TGTGCCACCAGCAGAGAGAGTTCAGAGGGCGGGAGGGGCAATGAGCAGTTCTTC. It translates to CATSRESSEGGRGNEQFF. The V and J genes are TRBV15 and TRBJ2-1, with 9 bases matching TRBD2. The CDR3 is 18 amino acids. The germline V gene has CDR1 LNHNV and CDR2 YYDKDF (reference sequence). With 0 bases clipped from V and 6 bases from J, the junction kept 12 bases outside the gene matches.

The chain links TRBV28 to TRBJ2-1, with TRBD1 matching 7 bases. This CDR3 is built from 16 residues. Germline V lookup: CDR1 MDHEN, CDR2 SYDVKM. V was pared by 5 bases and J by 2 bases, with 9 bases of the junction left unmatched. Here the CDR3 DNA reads TGTGCCAGCAGTGTAAGACAGGGATTCACCTACAATGAGCAGTTCTTC. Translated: CASSVRQGFTYNEQFF.

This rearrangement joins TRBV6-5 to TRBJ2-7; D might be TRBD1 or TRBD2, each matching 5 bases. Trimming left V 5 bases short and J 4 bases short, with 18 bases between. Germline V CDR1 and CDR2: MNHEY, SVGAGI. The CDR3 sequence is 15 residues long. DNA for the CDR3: TGTGCCAGCAGTCTCCGGGACGGCCCTGGGTACGAGCAGTACTTC. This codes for CASSLRDGPGYEQYF.

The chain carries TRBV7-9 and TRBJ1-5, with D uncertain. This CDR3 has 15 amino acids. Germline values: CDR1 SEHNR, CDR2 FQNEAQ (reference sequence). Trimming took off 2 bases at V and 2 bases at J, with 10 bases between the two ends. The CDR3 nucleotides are TGTGCCAGCAGCTTAATGGGCGGTGGCAATCAGCCCCAGCATTTT. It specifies CASSLMGGGNQPQHF.

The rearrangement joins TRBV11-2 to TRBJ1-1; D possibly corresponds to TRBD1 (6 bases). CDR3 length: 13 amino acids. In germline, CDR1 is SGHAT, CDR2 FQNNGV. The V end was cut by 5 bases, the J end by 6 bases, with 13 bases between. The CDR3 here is CASSPRRGPEAFF. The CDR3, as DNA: TGTGCCAGCAGCCCCCGCAGGGGTCCTGAAGCTTTCTTT.

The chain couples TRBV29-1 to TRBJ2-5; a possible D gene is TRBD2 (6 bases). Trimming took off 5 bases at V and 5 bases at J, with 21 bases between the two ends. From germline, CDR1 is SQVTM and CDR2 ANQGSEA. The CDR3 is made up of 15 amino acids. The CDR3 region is CSVLGLEGPGETQYF. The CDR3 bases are TGCAGCGTTCTAGGACTGGAGGGGCCGGGGGAGACCCAGTACTTC.

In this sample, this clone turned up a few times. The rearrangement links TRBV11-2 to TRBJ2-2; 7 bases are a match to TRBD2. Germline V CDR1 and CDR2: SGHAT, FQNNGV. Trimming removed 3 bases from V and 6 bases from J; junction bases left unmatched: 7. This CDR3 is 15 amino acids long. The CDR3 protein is CASSFPAGSPGELFF. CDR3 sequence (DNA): TGTGCCAGCAGCTTTCCAGCGGGATCACCCGGGGAGCTGTTTTTT.

CDR3 nucleotide sequence: TGTGCCAGCAGCGGACAGGGGGCTGAAAAACTGTTTTTT. Translating it yields CASSGQGAEKLFF. The chain uses TRBV6-6 and TRBJ1-4; TRBD1 aligns across 11 bases. This CDR3 contains 13 residues. Germline CDR1 reads MNHNY; CDR2 reads SVGAGI (reference sequence). With V trimmed by 6 bases and J by 7 bases, 1 base remained unmatched.

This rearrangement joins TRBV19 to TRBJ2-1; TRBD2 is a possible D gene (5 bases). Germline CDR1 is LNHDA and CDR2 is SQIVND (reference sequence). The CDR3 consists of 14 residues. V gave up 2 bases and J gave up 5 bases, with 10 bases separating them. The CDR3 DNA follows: TGTGCCAGTAGTATACGGGGATACCACAATGAGCAGTTCTTC. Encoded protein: CASSIRGYHNEQFF.

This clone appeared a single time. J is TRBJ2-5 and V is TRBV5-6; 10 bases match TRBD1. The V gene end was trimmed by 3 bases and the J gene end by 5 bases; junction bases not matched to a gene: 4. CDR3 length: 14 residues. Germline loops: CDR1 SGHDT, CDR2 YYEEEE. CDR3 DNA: TGTGCCAGCAGCTCTAGACAGGGGGCGGAGACCCAGTACTTC. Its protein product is CASSSRQGAETQYF.

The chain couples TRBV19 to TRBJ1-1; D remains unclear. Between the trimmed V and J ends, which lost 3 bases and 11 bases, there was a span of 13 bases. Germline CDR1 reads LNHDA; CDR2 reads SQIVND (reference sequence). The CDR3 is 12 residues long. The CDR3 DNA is TGTGCCAGTAGTATTGAAGGGAGAGCGGCTTTCTTT. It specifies CASSIEGRAAFF.

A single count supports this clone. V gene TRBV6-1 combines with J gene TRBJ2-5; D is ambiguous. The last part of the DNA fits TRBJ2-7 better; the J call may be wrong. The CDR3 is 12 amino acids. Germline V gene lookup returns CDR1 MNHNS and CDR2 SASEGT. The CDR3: CASTDGPYEQYF. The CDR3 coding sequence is TGTGCCAGCACCGACGGACCCTACGAGCAGTACTTC.

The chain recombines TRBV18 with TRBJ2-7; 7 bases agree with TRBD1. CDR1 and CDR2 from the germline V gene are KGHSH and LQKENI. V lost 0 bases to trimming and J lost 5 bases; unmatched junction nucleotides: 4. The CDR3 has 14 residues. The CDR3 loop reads CASSPPGQFHEQYF. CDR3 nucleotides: TGTGCCAGCTCACCACCGGGACAGTTCCACGAGCAGTACTTC.

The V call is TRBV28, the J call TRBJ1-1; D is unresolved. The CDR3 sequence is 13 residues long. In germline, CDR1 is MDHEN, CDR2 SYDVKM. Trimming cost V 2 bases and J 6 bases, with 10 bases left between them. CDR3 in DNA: TGTGCCAGCAGTTTAACTAAAGTGGCTGAAGCTTTCTTT. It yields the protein CASSLTKVAEAFF.